The sequence of this T cell receptor (beta chain) was determined in a study of blood T cell repertoires in COVID-19 (dated by TCRdb to about 2020). Looking at the study overall: Samples from collaborators originated in the United States, Italy and Spain and spanned both the acute and convalescent phases of COVID-19. Deeply sampled blood TCRbeta repertoires from subjects exposed to, actively infected with, or recovered from COVID-19 were included in the dataset. Samples came from the ongoing ImmuneRACE study (first 160 participants) plus 1,254 subjects from 6 global collaborators. The material from the prospective study consisted of cDNA or gDNA derived from T cells, B-cell-depleted T cells, or PBMCs. Where HLA class I and class II types were available, the types were taken from metadata supplied by the sample provider, not from assay-based typing. The repertoires were released in a freely available public database intended as a resource for research on the immune response to SARS-CoV-2. The sample metadata nearly always contained a de-identified subject ID, COVID-19 status, age in years and sex. Broad study findings and their caveats: Clinical and demographic metadata were provided uncurated, with the amount varying by source and participant.

CDR1 and CDR2, per the germline V gene (reference sequence), are LGHDT and YNNKEL. Compared with germline, V lacks 2 bases and J lacks 0 bases; bases without a gene match: 3. The CDR3, cysteine through phenylalanine, is 16 amino acids long. Of all the DNA, just the CDR3 is kept, 48 bases in frame from base 1. The immunoSEQ Assay, a bias-controlled multiplex PCR, was used to amplify TCRbeta CDR3 regions from genomic DNA. Turning to the authors' computational methods: The number of nucleated cells in each sample was estimated by amplification of reference gene primers within the assay. To quantify the absolute abundance of each unique TCRbeta CDR3 rearrangement, sequence reads were collapsed and filtered. For each sample, productive Simpson clonality was calculated as the square root of Simpson's diversity index over productive rearrangements. TCRdb obtained this table from immuneACCESS and retained in-frame rearrangements with V and J assigned. These tables miss some clones; where compared with another copy, unresolved V genes account for less than half of the shortfall, and the remainder is unexplained. V and J calls and clone size are those listed in that table; D and trimming were worked out from the DNA. For this sample the table gives 100,000 to 150,000 clones, of which over 75% were detected only once. The top ten clones comprise 6% to 8.5% of the sample.

The collaborating institutions used their own protocols to collect whole blood in K2EDTA tubes. Collaborator samples were shipped for TCRbeta analysis as frozen whole blood, isolated PBMCs, or DNA extracted from either sample type. About this clone: Its antigen specificity is not known. No base qualities exist here, and no much larger clone lies one base off it.

The clonotype comes from a man aged 50 or older with acute or convalescent COVID-19. The chain employs TRBV3-1 (or the pseudogene TRBV3-2) and TRBJ2-3, with 9 bases aligning to TRBD2. The sample consisted of peripheral blood. At the DNA level, the sequence is TGTGCCAGCAGCCAAAGGACTAGCGCTAGCACAGATACGCAGTATTTT. Translated, this gives CASSQRTSASTDTQYF.